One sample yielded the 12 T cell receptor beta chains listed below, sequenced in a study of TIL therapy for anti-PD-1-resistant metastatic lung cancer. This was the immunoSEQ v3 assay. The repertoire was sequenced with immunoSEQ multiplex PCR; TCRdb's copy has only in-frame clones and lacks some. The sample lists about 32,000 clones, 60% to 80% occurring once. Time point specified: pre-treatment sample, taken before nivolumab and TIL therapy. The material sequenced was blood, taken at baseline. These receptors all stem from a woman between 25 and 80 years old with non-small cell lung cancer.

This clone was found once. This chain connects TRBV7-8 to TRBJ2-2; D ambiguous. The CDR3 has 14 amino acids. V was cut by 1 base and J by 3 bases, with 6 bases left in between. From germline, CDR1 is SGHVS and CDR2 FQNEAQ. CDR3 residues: CASSLDGYTGELFF. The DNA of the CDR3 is TGTGCCAGCAGCTTAGATGGTTACACCGGGGAGCTGTTTTTT.

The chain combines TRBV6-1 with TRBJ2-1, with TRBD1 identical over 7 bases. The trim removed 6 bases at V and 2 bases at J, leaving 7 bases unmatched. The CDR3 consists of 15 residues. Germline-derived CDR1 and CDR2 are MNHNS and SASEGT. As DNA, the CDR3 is TGTGCCAGCAGAGACAGGGCTGGAGCCTACAATGAGCAGTTCTTC. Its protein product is CASRDRAGAYNEQFF.

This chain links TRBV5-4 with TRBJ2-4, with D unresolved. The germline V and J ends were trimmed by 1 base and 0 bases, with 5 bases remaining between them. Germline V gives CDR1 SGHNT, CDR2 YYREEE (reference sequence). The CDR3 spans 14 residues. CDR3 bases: TGTGCCAGCAGCTTGTGGATAGCCAAAAACATTCAGTACTTC. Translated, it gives CASSLWIAKNIQYF.

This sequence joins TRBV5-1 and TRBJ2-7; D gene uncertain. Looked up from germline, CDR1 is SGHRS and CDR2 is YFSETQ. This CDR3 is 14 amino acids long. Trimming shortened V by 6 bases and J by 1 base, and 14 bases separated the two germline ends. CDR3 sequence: CASKSQVSSYEQYF. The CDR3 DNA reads TGCGCCAGCAAGTCGCAGGTATCTTCCTACGAGCAGTACTTC. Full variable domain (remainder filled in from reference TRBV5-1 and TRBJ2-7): KAGVTQTPRYLIKTRGQQVTLSCSPISGHRSVSWYQQTPGQGLQFLFEYFSETQRNKGNFPGRFSGRQFSNSRSEMNVSTLELGDSALYLCASKSQVSSYEQYFGPGTRLTVT.

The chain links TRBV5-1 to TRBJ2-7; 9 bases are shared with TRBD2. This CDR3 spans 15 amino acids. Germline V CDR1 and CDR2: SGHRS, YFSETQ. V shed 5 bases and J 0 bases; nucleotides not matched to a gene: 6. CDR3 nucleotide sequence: TGCGCCAGCAGTCAGACTAGCGGAAGCTCCTACGAGCAGTACTTC. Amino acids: CASSQTSGSSYEQYF.

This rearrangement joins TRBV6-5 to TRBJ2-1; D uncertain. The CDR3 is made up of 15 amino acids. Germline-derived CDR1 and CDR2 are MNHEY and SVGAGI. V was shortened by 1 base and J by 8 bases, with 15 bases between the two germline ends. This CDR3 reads CASSYFGRGFDEQFF. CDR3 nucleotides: TGTGCCAGCAGTTACTTTGGTAGAGGCTTCGATGAGCAGTTCTTC.

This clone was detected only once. CDR3 DNA sequence: TGTGCCAGCAGCTTGGTGGGACAGGAACCGTATTTT. The encoded protein is CASSLVGQEPYF. The chain combines TRBV5-6 with TRBJ2-3, with 8 bases fitting TRBD1. Germline V gene data show CDR1 as SGHDT and CDR2 as YYEEEE. The V segment lost 0 bases and the J segment 14 bases; nucleotides outside the gene matches: 5. This CDR3 contains 12 residues.

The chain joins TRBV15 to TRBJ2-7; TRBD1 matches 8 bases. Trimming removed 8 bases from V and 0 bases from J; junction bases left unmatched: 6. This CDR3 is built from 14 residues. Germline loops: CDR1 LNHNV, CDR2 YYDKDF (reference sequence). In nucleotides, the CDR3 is TGTGCCACCTCCGACAGGGGTGACTCCTACGAGCAGTACTTC. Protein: CATSDRGDSYEQYF.

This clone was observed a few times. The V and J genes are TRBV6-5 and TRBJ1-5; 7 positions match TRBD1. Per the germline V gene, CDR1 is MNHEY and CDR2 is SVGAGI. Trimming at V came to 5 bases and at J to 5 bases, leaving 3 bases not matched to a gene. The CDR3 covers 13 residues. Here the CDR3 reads CASSTTGDQPQHF. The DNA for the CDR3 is TGTGCCAGCAGTACCACAGGGGATCAGCCCCAGCATTTT.

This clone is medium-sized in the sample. The CDR3 here is CASSPGQGRGGYTF. In DNA form, the CDR3 reads TGTGCCAGCAGCCCGGGACAGGGGCGCGGTGGCTACACCTTC. The V gene is TRBV5-4, the J gene TRBJ1-2, with TRBD1 matching 10 bases. Germline CDR1 is SGHNT and CDR2 is YYREEE (reference sequence). CDR3 size: 14 residues. The V and J ends lost 4 bases and 7 bases, in that order; junction bases with no gene match: 7.

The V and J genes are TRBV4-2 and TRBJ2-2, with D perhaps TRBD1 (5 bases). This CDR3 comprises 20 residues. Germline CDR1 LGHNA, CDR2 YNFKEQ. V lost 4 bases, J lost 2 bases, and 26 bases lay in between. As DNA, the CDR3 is TGTGCCAGCAGCCCGGTTGCCGTTGGCTTGGGGCCCTTAAACACCGGGGAGCTGTTTTTT. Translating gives CASSPVAVGLGPLNTGELFF.

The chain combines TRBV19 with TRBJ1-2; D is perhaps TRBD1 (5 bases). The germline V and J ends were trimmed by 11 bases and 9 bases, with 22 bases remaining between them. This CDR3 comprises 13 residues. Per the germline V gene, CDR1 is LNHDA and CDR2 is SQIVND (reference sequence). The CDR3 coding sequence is TGTGCCTCCTGTTTACGGCACAGGCAAAGCTACACCTTC. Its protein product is CASCLRHRQSYTF.